The 20 T cell receptor beta chains in this list originate from one sample, sequenced in a study of T-cell memory formation after mild COVID-19. From the 5' RACE reads, TCRdb called clonotypes with MiXCR, one entry per CDR3 protein. The data contain roughly 600,000 distinct CDR3 sequences, more than 15% of them singletons. Sequenced material: PBMCs or a T cell subset sorted from them (not recorded which). These receptors all stem from an adult woman who had mild COVID-19 (a few samples of this study predate the infection). Cell type and time point are not known.

This clonotype has only a few counts. The V call is TRBV7-9, the J call TRBJ1-1; TRBD1 agrees at 7 bases. The CDR3 has 17 amino acids. Per germline, CDR1 SEHNR and CDR2 FQNEAQ (reference sequence). V lost 5 bases to trimming and J lost 0 bases; unmatched junction nucleotides: 12. This CDR3 is CASSQASGGGMNTEAFF. The DNA of the CDR3 is TGTGCCAGCAGCCAAGCCAGCGGAGGGGGCATGAACACTGAAGCTTTCTTT.

A few counts support this clonotype. The chain is built from TRBV19 and TRBJ2-7; 10 bases agree with TRBD2. The trim removed 3 bases at V and 2 bases at J, leaving 4 bases unmatched. Germline V lookup: CDR1 LNHDA, CDR2 SQIVND (reference sequence). The CDR3 consists of 15 residues. The CDR3 protein is CASSMWTSGPYEQYF. CDR3 DNA sequence: TGTGCCAGTAGTATGTGGACTAGCGGACCCTACGAGCAGTACTTC.

This clonotype was recorded many times. The chain has TRBV5-1 and TRBJ2-1; D is unresolved. This CDR3 has 12 amino acids. Trimming stripped 0 bases from V and 10 bases from J, with 8 bases between. CDR1 SGHRS and CDR2 YFSETQ come from the germline V gene. The CDR3 sequence: CASSLEGQEQFF. CDR3 in DNA: TGCGCCAGCAGCTTGGAGGGCCAAGAGCAGTTCTTC.

The gene calls are TRBV7-9 and TRBJ1-1; D is perhaps TRBD1 (5 bases). Per the germline V gene, CDR1 is SEHNR and CDR2 is FQNEAQ (reference sequence). The CDR3 has 14 amino acids. Between the trimmed V and J ends, which lost 1 base and 4 bases, there was a span of 10 bases. Here the CDR3 reads CASSLVGESTEAFF. The CDR3 DNA reads as TGTGCCAGCAGCTTAGTGGGGGAGAGCACTGAAGCTTTCTTT.

There are a few counts of this clonotype. This sequence joins TRBV6-4 and TRBJ2-3, with 16 nucleotides matching TRBD2. This CDR3 has 17 amino acids. V was pared by 9 bases and J by 5 bases, with 11 bases of the junction left unmatched. Germline CDR1 MRHNA, CDR2 SNTAGT. The CDR3 loop is CARAPGLAGGPLDTQYF. CDR3 DNA: TGTGCCAGAGCCCCGGGACTAGCGGGAGGGCCTCTAGATACGCAGTATTTT.

This clonotype turned up a few times. The chain has TRBV12-3 or TRBV12-4 and TRBJ1-5, with a weak D call TRBD1 (6 bases). The CDR3 spans 14 residues. V was trimmed by 5 bases and J by 3 bases, leaving 11 bases between them. This CDR3 reads CASSQDSPNQPQHF. The CDR3 DNA follows: TGTGCCAGCAGTCAGGACAGTCCCAATCAGCCCCAGCATTTT.

This chain links TRBV5-6 with TRBJ2-2; D ambiguous. Trimming took 4 bases from V and 7 from J, leaving 8 bases between them. This CDR3 contains 12 residues. Germline assignment: CDR1 SGHDT and CDR2 YYEEEE. In DNA, the CDR3 is TGTGCCAGCAGCCCGAATGGCGGGGAGCTGTTTTTT. It specifies CASSPNGGELFF. Supplemented by reference TRBV5-6 and TRBJ2-2, the full variable domain reads DAGVTQSPTHLIKTRGQQVTLRCSPKSGHDTVSWYQQALGQGPQFIFQYYEEEERQRGNFPDRFSGHQFPNYSSELNVNALLLGDSALYLCASSPNGGELFFGEGSRLTVL.

The V call is TRBV28, the J call TRBJ2-5, with TRBD2 identical over 13 bases. The CDR3 sequence is 16 residues long. Germline lookup yields CDR1 MDHEN and CDR2 SYDVKM. The J segment lost 4 bases and the V segment lost 5 bases, leaving 7 bases of the junction unmatched. The CDR3 DNA sequence: TGTGCCAGCAGTACTAGCGGGAGGGTAACCGGAGAGACCCAGTACTTC. Translating it yields CASSTSGRVTGETQYF.

This clonotype has a count of ten or more. The chain has TRBV12-3 or TRBV12-4 and TRBJ2-7, with 8 bases aligning to TRBD2. CDR3 length: 16 residues. The ends lost 6 bases at V and 0 bases at J; junction bases unmatched: 10. CDR3 bases: TGTGCCAGCAGCCCTCAACTAGCGGACCTCTCCTACGAGCAGTACTTC. It is translated as CASSPQLADLSYEQYF.

In this sample, this clonotype turned up a few times. J is TRBJ1-1 and V is TRBV25-1, with D hard to call. This CDR3 region has 12 residues. V shed 6 bases and J shed 2 bases, with 7 bases lying between them. Germline V gene lookup returns CDR1 MGHDK and CDR2 SYGVNS. The CDR3 protein is CASRVLNTEAFF. CDR3 DNA sequence: TGTGCCAGCAGGGTTCTCAACACTGAAGCTTTCTTT.

J is TRBJ2-7 and V is TRBV19; possible D gene TRBD1, 6 bases. The CDR3 extends over 14 amino acids. Germline V CDR1 and CDR2: LNHDA, SQIVND (reference sequence). Trimming took 5 bases from V and 0 from J, leaving 11 bases between them. The CDR3 is CASSGRGSSYEQYF. In DNA form, the CDR3 reads TGTGCCAGTAGTGGAAGGGGGAGCTCCTACGAGCAGTACTTC.

This clonotype was seen many times. This chain links TRBV7-2 with TRBJ2-7; D not resolved. This CDR3 region has 15 residues. V was pared by 2 bases and J by 2 bases, with 13 bases between. Germline assignment: CDR1 SGHTA and CDR2 FQGNSA. For the CDR3, the DNA is TGTGCCAGCAGCTTAACTCCGGCGCCCCCCTACGAGCAGTACTTC. Encoded protein: CASSLTPAPPYEQYF.

This clonotype was picked up many times. The chain is built from TRBV12-3 or TRBV12-4 and TRBJ2-3, with unresolved D. Between the trimmed V and J ends, which lost 1 base and 11 bases, there was a span of 10 bases. The CDR3 is 12 amino acids. Written as DNA, the CDR3 is TGTGCCAGCAGTTTAGTGGGCAGTGGGCAGTATTTT. Its protein is CASSLVGSGQYF.

The sample holds a few counts of this clonotype. The V and J genes are TRBV7-2 and TRBJ2-1; 9 positions match TRBD2. The CDR3 covers 18 residues. V was pared by 1 base and J by 5 bases, with 12 bases of the junction left unmatched. Germline V CDR1 and CDR2: SGHTA, FQGNSA. In DNA, the CDR3 is TGTGCCAGCAGCTTAGTGGGCGGGAGGGCCACTTCCGACAATGAGCAGTTCTTC. This codes for CASSLVGGRATSDNEQFF.

This clonotype was counted only a few times. The rearrangement joins TRBV10-3 to TRBJ2-7; D gene unclear. The CDR3 consists of 11 residues. Germline assignment: CDR1 ENHRY and CDR2 SYGVKD. Trimming removed 6 bases at V and 3 bases at J, with 6 bases between. The CDR3 reads CAIRRGYEQYF. CDR3 DNA sequence: TGTGCCATCAGACGAGGCTACGAGCAGTACTTC.

V and J are TRBV28 and TRBJ1-3; no clear D. From germline, CDR1 is MDHEN and CDR2 SYDVKM. V was pared by 2 bases and J by 3 bases, with 5 bases between. The CDR3 is 13 residues long. CDR3 protein: CASSLPYGNTIYF. The CDR3, as DNA: TGTGCCAGCAGTTTACCTTATGGAAACACCATATATTTT. Using reference TRBV28 and TRBJ1-3 for the parts outside the CDR3, the full variable domain is DVKVTQSSRYLVKRTGEKVFLECVQDMDHENMFWYRQDPGLGLRLIYFSYDVKMKEKGDIPEGYSVSREKKERFSLILESASTNQTSMYLCASSLPYGNTIYFGEGSWLTVV.

This clonotype appeared a few times. This chain links TRBV21-1 with TRBJ2-5; the table's D call of TRBD2 was not tested on the DNA. TRBV21-1 is labeled a pseudogene. The CDR3 runs 17 residues. This CDR3 is CASSKVGGRAVVETQYF. The CDR3 DNA reads as TGTGCCAGCAGCAAAGTTGGCGGGAGGGCCGTTGTGGAGACCCAGTACTTC.

The rearrangement uses TRBV5-1 and TRBJ2-3, with TRBD2 matching over 9 bases. Trimming cost V 5 bases and J 5 bases; bases outside gene matches: 9. This CDR3 has 15 amino acids. Germline V gene lookup returns CDR1 SGHRS and CDR2 YFSETQ. The CDR3 region has the DNA TGCGCCAGCAGTCGAGCGGGAGGAGTTTTAGATACGCAGTATTTT. Translating it yields CASSRAGGVLDTQYF.

This clonotype has a handful of counts. The V gene is TRBV18, the J gene TRBJ1-1, with 9 positions matching TRBD1. V gave up 5 bases and J gave up 1 base; unmatched junction bases: 2. This CDR3 region has 14 residues. Germline values: CDR1 KGHSH, CDR2 LQKENI. The CDR3 loop is CASSEGQGNTEAFF. For the CDR3, the DNA is TGTGCCAGCTCAGAGGGACAGGGGAACACTGAAGCTTTCTTT.

This clonotype was seen a few times. Here the CDR3 reads CASSRIDGRVTNEQFF. CDR3 DNA: TGTGCCAGCAGCCGAATCGATGGCCGGGTCACCAATGAGCAGTTCTTC. V and J are TRBV3-1 and TRBJ2-1; D is unclear. The CDR3 sequence is 16 residues long. With 4 bases removed from V and 6 bases from J, the gap between germline ends came to 19 bases. Germline values: CDR1 LGHDT, CDR2 YNNKEL (reference sequence).